These 5 T cell receptor beta chains originate from one sample sequenced in a study of regulatory T cells in long-lasting Graves disease. Arm-PCR of CDR3 regions and iRepertoire HTBI primers were the basis on which TCR beta libraries were built. TCRdb reanalysed the multiplex PCR reads using MiXCR and keeps one entry per CDR3 protein. This sample carries 350,000 to 450,000 distinct CDR3 sequences, roughly 25% of them seen once, and the ten largest clones take roughly a quarter. Time point meaning: persistent/refractory GD, antithyroid drugs over 5 years with positive TRAb. RNA isolated from PBMCs was used to make the TCR library. The sequencing here drew on peripheral blood mononuclear cells (PBMCs), taken when the disease was refractory, from a patient treated with antithyroid drugs. The receptors here all came from a woman in her 40s with Graves disease.

This clonotype has only a few counts. The rearrangement joins TRBV11-2 to TRBJ2-7; 7 bases line up with TRBD1. Germline V gene lookup returns CDR1 SGHAT and CDR2 FQNNGV. V trimming: 1 base; J trimming: 1 base; junction bases outside the gene matches: 4. The CDR3 runs 15 residues. For the CDR3, the DNA is TGTGCCAGCAGCTTAGTAGGGGGACAGTCCTACGAGCAGTACTTC. Protein product: CASSLVGGQSYEQYF.

This clonotype was recorded many times. The rearrangement links TRBV29-1 to TRBJ2-7; unclear D gene. The germline V gene has CDR1 SQVTM and CDR2 ANQGSEA. Trimming cost V 3 bases and J 5 bases, with 11 bases left between them. The CDR3 is 12 amino acids. CDR3 in DNA: TGCAGCGTTGATGTTGGGTTCGACGAGCAGTACTTC. It codes for CSVDVGFDEQYF.

At least ten counts were recorded for this clonotype. V gene TRBV7-3 combines with J gene TRBJ2-7; 9 bases map to TRBD1. CDR1 is SGHTA, CDR2 FQGTGA, per germline. The CDR3 runs to 14 residues. After removal of 1 base from V and 6 bases from J, the junction contained 4 bases not matched to a gene. The CDR3 is CASSLMGQGSEQYF. CDR3 DNA sequence: TGTGCCAGCAGCTTAATGGGACAGGGATCCGAGCAGTACTTC.

The rearrangement links TRBV10-1 to TRBJ2-1, with 11 nucleotides matching TRBD1. V lost 4 bases and J lost 9; bases outside the gene matches: 8. The germline V gene encodes CDR1 WNHNN and CDR2 SYGVQD (reference sequence). The CDR3 spans 15 residues. The CDR3 region is CASSAVWDRGGEQFF. As DNA, the CDR3 is TGCGCCAGCAGTGCGGTTTGGGACAGGGGGGGTGAGCAGTTCTTC.

This clonotype came up a few times. The chain has TRBV7-9 and TRBJ2-7, with 7 nucleotides matching TRBD2. CDR3 length: 16 residues. Germline CDR1 and CDR2: SEHNR and FQNEAQ (reference sequence). V lost 3 bases and J lost 2; bases outside the gene matches: 10. The CDR3 nucleotides are TGTGCCAGCAGCTTTACGGGAGGCCAGCGGACCTACGAGCAGTACTTC. Its translation: CASSFTGGQRTYEQYF. Full variable domain (rest looked up from reference TRBV7-9 and TRBJ2-7): DTGVSQNPRHKITKRGQNVTFRCDPISEHNRLYWYRQTLGQGPEFLTYFQNEAQLEKSRLLSDRFSAERPKGSFSTLEIQRTEQGDSAMYLCASSFTGGQRTYEQYFGPGTRLTVT.